These T cell receptor beta chains were read from a single sample in a study of cytomegalovirus exposure and HLA in healthy donors. This table comes from immunoSEQ multiplex PCR, and its TCRdb copy is limited to in-frame clones, with some not included. The sample includes 250,000 or so clones, roughly 91% of them seen just once. Source material: PBMCs. These receptors originate from a girl aged 2 to 10 in good health and CMV-seronegative. CDR3s include the opening cysteine and the closing phenylalanine or tryptophan. The D gene is left open where the match is weak. Expanded clones get a size class; other rows say once, few or many, or leave the size out.

d_gene	abundance	v_gene	j_gene	CDR3nt	CDR3aa
.	.	TRBV5-1	TRBJ1-6	TGCGCCAGCAGCTCGGAGACGAATTCACCCCTCCACTTT	CASSSETNSPLHF
.	.	TRBV6-1	TRBJ2-5	TGTGCCAGCAGTGTCCTACTCGCGGGCAACTCCCAAGAGACCCAGTACTTC	CASSVLLAGNSQETQYF
.	.	TRBV7-6	TRBJ2-7	TGTGCCAGCAGCTTTGACAACTCCTACGAGCAGTACTTC	CASSFDNSYEQYF
.	.	TRBV9	TRBJ2-1	TGTGCCAGCAGCGTAGAGTCGGGGATCGATGAGCAGTTCTTC	CASSVESGIDEQFF
.	.	TRBV5-1	TRBJ1-3	TGCGCCAGCAGCTTGTCGGGGGTTCAGGGAAACACCATATATTTT	CASSLSGVQGNTIYF
.	.	TRBV6-4	TRBJ2-1	TGTGCCAGCAGTGACGTTTACGGCTCCTACAATGAGCAGTTCTTC	CASSDVYGSYNEQFF
.	.	TRBV13	TRBJ2-7	TGTGCCAGCAGCTTATCCCGGGGGACCTCCTACGAGCAGTACTTC	CASSLSRGTSYEQYF
.	.	TRBV20-1	TRBJ1-1	TGCAGTGCTTATGTGAACACTGAAGCTTTCTTT	CSAYVNTEAFF
.	.	TRBV27	TRBJ1-2	TGTGCCAGCAGTTCGAGGAGGGGCGCGGACTATGGCTACACCTTC	CASSSRRGADYGYTF
.	.	TRBV5-3	TRBJ2-5	TGTGCCAGAAGCCTATCCGGGAGCCGGATCAAAGTGACCCAGTACTTC	CARSLSGSRIKVTQYF
TRBD1	.	TRBV30	TRBJ1-1	TGTGCCTGGAGCCCGGGGACAGTCAACACTGAAGCTTTCTTT	CAWSPGTVNTEAFF
TRBD1	.	TRBV6-5	TRBJ2-1	TGTGCCAGCAGAAGGACAGGGGGCTCAATCAATGAGCAGTTCTTC	CASRRTGGSINEQFF
TRBD2	.	TRBV9	TRBJ2-2	TGTGCCAGCAGCCCGAACGTTGGGCTAGCGGGGAACACCGGGGAGCTGTTTTTT	CASSPNVGLAGNTGELFF
.	.	TRBV4-1	TRBJ1-1	TGCGCCAGCAGCGTCGTCAGGGGAGGGGGGAACACTGAAGCTTTCTTT	CASSVVRGGGNTEAFF
TRBD2	.	TRBV5-4	TRBJ2-1	TGTGCCAGCACCCACCGGGGGGACCACAATGAGCAGTTCTTC	CASTHRGDHNEQFF
.	once	TRBV5-1	TRBJ2-5	TGCGCCAGCAGCCTCCTGGAGTGGGAGACCCAGTACTTC	CASSLLEWETQYF
.	.	TRBV19	TRBJ1-6	TGTGCCAGTAGTAGGGGGGAAGACTCACCCCTCCACTTT	CASSRGEDSPLHF
TRBD1	.	TRBV6-6	TRBJ2-1	TGTGCCAGCAGTTACGGGACAGGCGCCGTACGGGAGCAGTTCTTC	CASSYGTGAVREQFF
.	.	TRBV10-3	TRBJ2-1	TGTGCCATCTCATTAGCGGAGAGCTCCTACAATGAGCAGTTCTTC	CAISLAESSYNEQFF
.	.	TRBV20-1	TRBJ1-1	TGCAGTGCTATCGGGGGCACTGAAGCTTTCTTT	CSAIGGTEAFF
.	.	TRBV19	TRBJ1-6	TGTGCCACCAAAACTTCGACGAAGGAGGATAGTTCACCCCTCCACTTT	CATKTSTKEDSSPLHF
.	.	TRBV7-9	TRBJ1-2	TGTGCCAGCAGCTTAGATCACAGGGTAATCTCTGGCTACACCTTC	CASSLDHRVISGYTF
.	.	TRBV5-1	TRBJ1-2	TGCGCCAGCAGCTTGGAGGGGGACGGCAACTATGGCTACACCTTC	CASSLEGDGNYGYTF
TRBD1	.	TRBV30	TRBJ2-2	TGTGCCTGGGGGACAGGGTCGGGGACCGGGGAGCTGTTTTTT	CAWGTGSGTGELFF
TRBD1	.	TRBV7-8	TRBJ2-3	TGTGCCAGCAGCGCTTACAGGGGCGACACAGATACGCAGTATTTT	CASSAYRGDTDTQYF
.	.	TRBV29-1	TRBJ2-6	TGCAGCGTTGGCAGGACAGGACTAAACTCTGGGGCCAACGTCCTGACTTTC	CSVGRTGLNSGANVLTF